One and the same sample provided the 11 T cell receptor beta chains below, sequenced in a study of tissue T cells after allogeneic stem cell transplantation. Sample time point: mouse harvest day 7 after allogeneic transplant. Each mouse received 10^7 T-cell-depleted marrow cells plus 10^6 splenic CD5+ T cells by tail vein. The data were produced by immunoSEQ multiplex PCR, yet TCRdb's version contains in-frame clones alone and is incomplete. This sample has 8,500 to 10,000 clones, with roughly 45% found just once. Material: gut tissue. These receptors were obtained from a female BALB/c mouse given C57BL/6 T cells with graft-versus-host disease after an allogeneic hematopoietic cell transplant.

Regarding this clone: Gene names refer to mouse genes. The sequence runs out 1 residue before the end of the CDR3; the remainder is reconstructed from the germline J gene. The V and J genes are TRBV3 and TRBJ2-4, with TRBD2 matching over 10 bases. CDR3 length equals 15 residues. Germline trimming cut 4 bases from V and 0 bases from J; bases unmatched to any gene: 1. CDR1 SNHLY and CDR2 FYNGKV come from the germline V gene (reference sequence). This CDR3 reads CASSSGLGSQNTLYF. The CDR3 bases that were read are TGTGCCAGCAGCTCGGGACTGGGGAGTCAAAACACCTTGTAC.

Worth noting for this clone: The gene names here belong to mouse. The read ends 1 residue shy of where the CDR3 ends; the end is completed using the germline J gene. The gene calls are TRBV26 and TRBJ1-1, with TRBD1 matching over 8 bases. Trimming removed 2 bases from V and 4 bases from J; junction bases left unmatched: 0. The CDR3 sequence is 13 residues long. Germline CDR1 reads KGHPV; CDR2 reads FQNQEV (reference sequence). The CDR3 spells CASSLGQGTEVFF. The covered CDR3 bases are TGTGCCAGCAGTCTGGGACAGGGCACAGAAGTCTTC.

Only one count was recorded for this clone. These gene names are mouse names. The CDR3 end falls 1 residue outside the read, so it is completed with the germline J gene. The gene calls are TRBV19 and TRBJ2-1, with TRBD1 matching 7 bases. Trimming at V came to 6 bases and at J to 0 bases, leaving 3 bases not matched to a gene. CDR3 length: 14 amino acids. Per germline, CDR1 FNHDT and CDR2 SITEND (reference sequence). This CDR3 is CASIGTDNYAEQFF. The covered CDR3 bases are TGTGCCAGCATCGGGACAGATAACTATGCTGAGCAGTTC.

Comments on this clone: The gene names given are mouse names. The CDR3 is cut off 1 residue early in the read; its end comes from the germline J gene. This chain connects TRBV12-1 to TRBJ1-4; TRBD1 is a possible D gene (5 bases). The CDR3 sequence is 16 residues long. Germline loops: CDR1 SGHSN, CDR2 HYEKVE. Trimming removed 0 bases at V and 0 bases at J, with 10 bases between. CDR3 region: CASSLGGLISNERLFF. CDR3 DNA (partial): TGTGCCAGCTCTCTCGGGGGGTTAATTTCCAACGAAAGATTATTT.

The sample holds one count of this clone. The genes and germline here are from mouse. The read falls 1 residue short of the CDR3 end, and the missing part is taken from the germline J gene. The V and J genes are TRBV3 and TRBJ1-2; 9 bases align to TRBD1. V shed 5 bases and J 4 bases; nucleotides not matched to a gene: 5. The CDR3 is 14 amino acids. CDR1 SNHLY and CDR2 FYNGKV come from the germline V gene (reference sequence). The CDR3 sequence is CASSPRQGGSDYTF. Partial CDR3 DNA: TGTGCCAGCAGCCCTCGACAGGGGGGCTCCGACTACACC. The entire variable domain, with the rest obtained from reference TRBV3 and TRBJ1-2, is as follows: GPKVLQIPSHQIIDMGQMVTLNCDPVSNHLYFYWYKQILGQQMEFLVNFYNGKVMEKSKLFKDQFSVERPDGSYFTLKIQPTALEDSAVYFCASSPRQGGSDYTFGSGTRLLVI.

A remark on this clone: Mouse gene names apply. The read falls 1 residue short of the CDR3 end, and the missing part is taken from the germline J gene. The chain recombines TRBV23 with TRBJ2-2; the D call in the table, TRBD2, was not verified against the DNA. CDR1 and CDR2 from the germline V gene are KGHTA and FQNQQP. This CDR3 spans 15 amino acids. The CDR3 loop reads CSSRGTALNTGQLYF. The CDR3 DNA, read in part, is TGCTCCAGCAGAGGGACTGCCCTAAACACCGGGCAGCTCTAC.

In regard to this clone: Gene labels here are mouse ones. The CDR3 extends 1 residue past the end of the read, so its final part is completed from the germline J gene. J is TRBJ2-5 and V is TRBV26, with 7 bases that match TRBD1. This CDR3 contains 13 residues. CDR1 and CDR2 (germline): KGHPV, FQNQEV (reference sequence). Losses at the gene ends were 4 bases for V and 6 bases for J; bases not matched to a gene: 4. The CDR3 bases that were read are TGTGCCAGCAGTCCCGGGACAGCTGACACCCAGTAC. Amino acid sequence: CASSPGTADTQY. The full-length CDR3 reads as CASSPGTADTQYF.

This clone was counted a single time. Germline and genes: mouse. Read coverage stops 1 residue before the CDR3 terminus; the germline J gene supplies the remainder. The V call is TRBV26, the J call TRBJ2-2; no clear D. Germline lookup yields CDR1 KGHPV and CDR2 FQNQEV (reference sequence). V lost 1 base, J lost 2 bases, and 2 bases lay in between. The CDR3 runs 13 residues. Incomplete CDR3 DNA: TGTGCCAGCAGTCTGTTGAACACCGGGCAGCTCTAC. This gives the protein CASSLLNTGQLY. The whole CDR3 is CASSLLNTGQLYF.

With regard to this clone: Gene and germline names: mouse. From the germline J gene comes the end of the CDR3, since the read stops 1 residue before it. J is TRBJ1-3 and V is TRBV15; D not resolved. This CDR3 contains 13 residues. From germline, CDR1 is SGHND and CDR2 FRSKSL. The V end was cut by 6 bases, the J end by 1 base, with 7 bases between. The covered CDR3 bases are TGTGCCAGCAGCCCGACATCTGGAAATACGCTCTAT. Translating gives CASSPTSGNTLY. The whole CDR3 sequence reads CASSPTSGNTLYF.

In regard to this clone: All gene names here are mouse names. The CDR3 end falls 1 residue outside the read, so it is completed with the germline J gene. The rearrangement joins TRBV13-2 to TRBJ2-5; 11 bases are a match to TRBD2. Per the germline V gene, CDR1 is NNHNN and CDR2 is SYGAGS (reference sequence). The CDR3 spans 14 residues. J gave up 7 bases and V 0 bases, and 1 base lay outside the gene matches. The sequenced part of the CDR3 DNA is TGTGCCAGCGGTGATGGACTGGGGGGGAACACCCAGTAC. Translated, it gives CASGDGLGGNTQY. In full, the CDR3 is CASGDGLGGNTQYF.

Notes on this clone: Gene names refer to mouse genes. The observed sequence ends 1 residue before the CDR3 terminus, with the missing tail filled in from the germline J gene. The gene calls are TRBV1 and TRBJ2-7, with D tentatively TRBD2 (7 bases). Trimming took 0 bases from V and 6 from J, leaving 12 bases between them. This CDR3 is built from 14 residues. Per germline, CDR1 NSQYPW and CDR2 LRSPGD (reference sequence). The CDR3 bases that were read are TGCACCTGCAGTGCAGATCGCGGGGGGCTTGAACAGTAC. Protein: CTCSADRGGLEQY. The CDR3 as a whole reads CTCSADRGGLEQYF.